Sequencing of this T cell receptor beta chain was carried out in a study of shared clonotypes between healthy human individuals. Study in general: There were three CD4 naive, three CD4 memory, two CD8 naive and one CD8 memory plates per donor. Study results and limitations: Rarefaction exposed incomplete sorted-subset sequencing despite large depth.

Genomic DNA of each subset was evenly split across several immunoSEQ plates. Only in-frame clones appear in the TCRdb table, and some are missing; sequencing was by immunoSEQ multiplex PCR. The repertoire holds over 2,000,000 clones, with just over 90% as singletons. Cells designated naive CD8 were CD45RO-negative and were positively selected for CCR7, with terminally differentiated effector memory CD45RA+ cells excluded. The CDR3 is made up of 16 amino acids. Looked up from germline, CDR1 is SGHDN and CDR2 is FVKESK. V was trimmed by 1 base and J by 8 bases, leaving 17 bases between them. Concerning this clone: The target antigen is unknown.

The chain is built from TRBV14 and TRBJ1-4; D gene ambiguous. Input material: naive CD8+ T cells from PBMCs. This TCR came from a man younger than 35 in good health. Some clones in this sample may be carry-over from other donors' samples. This CDR3 is CASSQGSRLAGEKLFF. The DNA for the CDR3 is TGTGCCAGCAGCCAAGGATCCCGATTAGCGGGGGAAAAACTGTTTTTT.